What follows are 5 T cell receptor beta chains derived from one specimen sequenced in a study of blood T cell repertoires in COVID-19. The method was immunoSEQ multiplex PCR; TCRdb's version includes in-frame clones alone and lacks a portion of them. The sample includes more than 100,000 clones, 84% seen only once; the top ten take 3% to 4.5%. Sequencing was performed on PBMCs or T cells enriched from blood (not recorded which). These receptors all stem from a woman in her twenties or thirties who had recovered from COVID-19.

V is TRBV11-2 and J is TRBJ1-2; D is perhaps TRBD1 (6 bases). The CDR3 has 15 amino acids. Trimming pared 1 base from V and 6 bases from J, leaving 15 bases between. CDR1 and CDR2 from the germline V gene are SGHAT and FQNNGV. The CDR3 protein is CASSLGMRQGNGYTF. The CDR3 DNA reads TGTGCCAGCAGCTTAGGGATGCGGCAGGGGAATGGCTACACCTTC.

There are a few counts of this clone. The rearrangement joins TRBV5-1 to TRBJ1-5; D ambiguous. Trimming left V 7 bases short and J 4 bases short, with 6 bases between. The CDR3 spans 11 residues. Looked up from germline, CDR1 is SGHRS and CDR2 is YFSETQ. This CDR3 reads CASGVNQPQHF. CDR3 bases: TGCGCCAGCGGAGTGAATCAGCCCCAGCATTTT.

This rearrangement joins TRBV4-1 to TRBJ2-1; weak D call: TRBD2 (5 bases). Trimming shortened V by 1 base and J by 0 bases, and 10 bases separated the two germline ends. The length of the CDR3 is 16 residues. Germline V lookup: CDR1 MGHRA, CDR2 YSYEKL. CDR3: CASSQAGESSYNEQFF. In DNA form, the CDR3 reads TGCGCCAGCAGCCAAGCTGGGGAGAGCTCCTACAATGAGCAGTTCTTC.

The J gene is TRBJ2-1, the V gene TRBV5-1; 11 nucleotides line up with TRBD2. CDR1 is SGHRS, CDR2 YFSETQ, per germline. V lost 1 base and J lost 0; bases outside the gene matches: 9. The CDR3 extends over 19 amino acids. CDR3 sequence: CASSLTGTSGVSSYNEQFF. CDR3 in DNA: TGCGCCAGCAGCTTGACAGGGACTAGCGGAGTTAGCTCCTACAATGAGCAGTTCTTC.

This clone was seen at least ten times. This rearrangement joins TRBV15 to TRBJ2-7, with 8 bases matching TRBD1. This CDR3 comprises 16 residues. Germline V CDR1 and CDR2: LNHNV, YYDKDF (reference sequence). V was clipped by 4 bases and J by 5 bases; unmatched bases: 13. The CDR3 spells CATSKEPGQAIDEQYF. DNA of the CDR3: TGTGCCACCAGCAAAGAACCGGGACAGGCCATTGACGAGCAGTACTTC.